The rows below give T cell receptor beta chains drawn from one sample of a study of Ad26.COV2.S vaccination and SARS-CoV-2 variants. This table comes from immunoSEQ multiplex PCR, and its TCRdb copy is limited to in-frame clones, with some not included. The profile covers about 450,000 clones, with nearly 90% appearing a single time and over 2.5% taken by the ten largest. The starting material was peripheral blood, obtained in a trial of Ad26.COV2.S vaccine versus placebo. The receptor set was obtained from a person between 18 and 65 years old who received the Ad26.COV2.S COVID-19 vaccine or a placebo. Both conserved end residues are part of each CDR3. Each record gives: J gene, D gene, V gene, clone size, CDR3 protein, CDR3 DNA. A D gene is named only where the DNA matches it firmly. Only some rows state a clone size, as once, few, many or a class for expanded clones.

TRBJ2-7 | - | TRBV7-9 | - | CASSPLSYYDEQYF | TGTGCCAGCAGCCCCCTCTCATATTATGACGAGCAGTACTTC
TRBJ2-1 | TRBD1 | TRBV13 | - | CASSLGQGRSEQFF | TGTGCCAGCAGCTTGGGACAGGGGAGAAGTGAGCAGTTCTTC
TRBJ1-1 | - | TRBV4-3 | - | CASSQDMYGNTEAFF | TGCGCCAGCAGCCAAGATATGTATGGAAACACTGAAGCTTTCTTT
TRBJ1-1 | - | TRBV5-4 | - | CASSLVRVGRGTEAFF | TGTGCCAGCAGCTTGGTTAGGGTCGGTCGCGGCACTGAAGCTTTCTTT
TRBJ1-4 | - | TRBV19 | - | CASKLQYNEKLFF | TGTGCCAGTAAGCTCCAGTATAATGAAAAACTGTTTTTT
TRBJ1-4 | - | TRBV5-1 | - | CASSIQTNEKLFF | TGCGCCAGCAGCATCCAAACTAATGAAAAACTGTTTTTT
TRBJ1-5 | - | TRBV27 | - | CASSLLGSNQPQHF | TGTGCCAGCAGTCTACTGGGGAGCAATCAGCCCCAGCATTTT
TRBJ2-1 | - | TRBV7-2 | - | CASSVNYNEQFF | TGTGCCAGCAGCGTGAATTACAATGAGCAGTTCTTC
TRBJ1-1 | - | TRBV5-1 | few | CASSLMGPRNTEAFF | TGCGCCAGCAGCTTGATGGGACCCAGGAACACTGAAGCTTTCTTT
TRBJ1-6 | TRBD1 | TRBV5-8 | - | CASSLPAHRGGSPLHF | TGTGCCAGCAGCTTGCCCGCCCACAGGGGCGGATCACCCCTCCACTTT
TRBJ2-1 | - | TRBV10-3 | - | CAISEGWLANNEQFF | TGTGCCATCAGTGAGGGGTGGCTAGCGAACAATGAGCAGTTCTTC
TRBJ1-5 | - | TRBV5-4 | - | CASSSWTAYSNQPQHF | TGTGCCAGCAGCTCATGGACAGCCTATAGCAATCAGCCCCAGCATTTT
TRBJ2-3 | TRBD2 | TRBV5-1 | - | CASSFSGGTDTQYF | TGCGCCAGCAGCTTTTCGGGAGGTACAGATACGCAGTATTTT
TRBJ1-2 | TRBD1 | TRBV19 | - | CASSSVGTGNYGYTF | TGTGCCAGTAGTTCCGTGGGGACAGGGAACTATGGCTACACCTTC
TRBJ1-2 | TRBD1 | TRBV28 | - | CASSTETGGRGYTF | TGTGCCAGCAGTACCGAGACAGGGGGTCGGGGCTACACCTTC
TRBJ1-2 | - | TRBV5-6 | - | CASSLGQVVGGYTF | TGTGCCAGCAGCTTGGGACAGGTAGTCGGGGGCTACACCTTC
TRBJ2-3 | - | TRBV7-3 | - | CASSPGYGDSDTQYF | TGTGCCAGCAGCCCCGGGTATGGAGATTCAGATACGCAGTATTTT
TRBJ2-2 | - | TRBV18 | - | CASSPTVGGRTGELFF | TGTGCCAGCTCACCCACCGTAGGAGGGCGCACCGGGGAGCTGTTTTTT
TRBJ1-1 | - | TRBV4-3 | - | CASSQGSEAFF | TGCGCCAGCAGCCAAGGTAGTGAAGCTTTCTTT
TRBJ1-1 | - | TRBV2 | once | CASGGQGYTEAFF | TGTGCCAGCGGGGGGCAGGGATACACTGAAGCTTTCTTT
TRBJ2-2 | TRBD1 | TRBV4-3 | - | CASSQERDRGLANTGELFF | TGCGCCAGCAGCCAAGAGAGGGACAGGGGGCTGGCCAACACCGGGGAGCTGTTTTTT
TRBJ2-1 | - | TRBV27 | - | CASRRGGEQFF | TGTGCCAGTCGAAGGGGCGGGGAGCAGTTCTTC
TRBJ1-2 | - | TRBV19 | - | CASGRTDGYTF | TGTGCCAGTGGACGGACAGATGGCTACACCTTC
TRBJ2-1 | TRBD2 | TRBV5-1 | - | CASSLDSSGSSNEQFF | TGCGCCAGCAGCTTGGATTCTAGCGGGAGTTCCAATGAGCAGTTCTTC
TRBJ2-1 | TRBD1 | TRBV7-3 | - | CASSPRPGTGTSYNEQFF | TGTGCCAGCAGCCCTCGTCCCGGGACAGGGACAAGCTACAATGAGCAGTTCTTC
TRBJ1-4 | - | TRBV18 | - | CASSPPRVTNEKLFF | TGTGCCAGCTCACCACCCAGAGTAACTAATGAAAAACTGTTTTTT
TRBJ1-3 | - | TRBV4-1 | - | CASSQGASPIGNTIYF | TGCGCCAGCAGCCAAGGGGCCTCACCCATTGGAAACACCATATATTTT
TRBJ1-2 | - | TRBV19 | - | CASTSRDRRHVTF | TGTGCCAGTACCTCGAGGGACCGGCGCCATGTCACCTTC
TRBJ2-5 | TRBD2 | TRBV7-7 | once | CASSLGLAGFGETQYF | TGTGCCAGCAGCTTAGGGCTAGCGGGGTTCGGAGAGACCCAGTACTTC
TRBJ2-7 | TRBD1 | TRBV7-2 | - | CASSFGTGDEQYF | TGTGCCAGCAGCTTCGGGACAGGGGACGAGCAGTACTTC
TRBJ1-5 | - | TRBV7-9 | - | CASILRGNQPQHF | TGTGCCAGCATACTAAGGGGGAATCAGCCCCAGCATTTT
TRBJ2-3 | - | TRBV19 | - | CASSLGAGSTDTQYF | TGTGCCAGTAGCCTCGGGGCAGGCAGCACAGATACGCAGTATTTT
TRBJ2-1 | - | TRBV7-2 | - | CASSLVPAVYNEQFF | TGTGCCAGCAGCTTAGTTCCCGCCGTCTACAATGAGCAGTTCTTC
TRBJ1-5 | - | TRBV18 | - | CASSPGNQPQHF | TGTGCCAGCTCACCTGGCAATCAGCCCCAGCATTTT
TRBJ1-3 | - | TRBV13 | few | CASSLGGPSLVPNIYF | TGTGCCAGCAGCTTAGGGGGCCCCTCGCTGGTTCCTAACATATATTTT
TRBJ1-5 | - | TRBV6-5 | - | CASKSGGGFNQPQHF | TGTGCCAGCAAGTCGGGGGGGGGATTCAATCAGCCCCAGCATTTT
TRBJ2-2 | - | TRBV25-1 | - | CASSEYQGWDTGELFF | TGTGCCAGCAGTGAATATCAGGGTTGGGACACCGGGGAGCTGTTTTTT
TRBJ1-1 | - | TRBV7-3 | - | CASSLGPTEAFF | TGTGCCAGCAGCTTAGGACCGACTGAAGCTTTCTTT
TRBJ1-1 | - | TRBV5-5 | - | CASSLLGDTEAFF | TGTGCCAGCAGCTTGTTAGGGGACACTGAAGCTTTCTTT
TRBJ1-2 | - | TRBV5-1 | few | CASSWGGLGPVSNYGYTF | TGCGCCAGCAGCTGGGGAGGGCTTGGCCCCGTATCGAACTATGGCTACACCTTC
TRBJ2-7 | - | TRBV27 | - | CASSRRGREWSYEQYF | TGTGCCAGCAGCCGAAGGGGCCGGGAATGGTCCTACGAGCAGTACTTC
TRBJ1-1 | - | TRBV23-1 | - | CASSQSKGGDLSVAFF | TGCGCCAGCAGTCAATCAAAGGGCGGGGATCTGTCCGTAGCTTTCTTT
TRBJ1-5 | - | TRBV9 | - | CASSPTPTGSQHF | TGTGCCAGCAGCCCTACCCCGACAGGTTCCCAGCATTTT
TRBJ1-2 | TRBD1 | TRBV19 | - | CASTDRVGYGYTF | TGTGCCAGTACCGACAGGGTTGGCTATGGCTACACCTTC
TRBJ2-5 | - | TRBV18 | - | CASSPIGQQETQYF | TGTGCCAGCTCACCAATCGGACAGCAAGAGACCCAGTACTTC
TRBJ1-2 | - | TRBV19 | - | CASSIGILTNYGYTF | TGTGCCAGTAGTATAGGGATTTTAACCAACTATGGCTACACCTTC
TRBJ1-4 | TRBD1 | TRBV7-9 | - | CASSFDREEKLFF | TGTGCCAGCAGTTTCGACAGGGAAGAAAAACTGTTTTTT
TRBJ1-2 | - | TRBV7-9 | - | CASSLGGIYGYTF | TGTGCCAGCAGCTTGGGTGGGATCTATGGCTACACCTTC
TRBJ1-2 | TRBD1 | TRBV18 | - | CASSLGLHGQDYGYTF | TGTGCCAGCTCACTAGGTCTCCACGGACAGGACTATGGCTACACCTTC
TRBJ1-5 | - | TRBV6-1 | - | CASSEGADQPQHF | TGTGCCAGCAGTGAAGGGGCGGATCAGCCCCAGCATTTT
TRBJ2-7 | TRBD1 | TRBV10-3 | - | CAITGQGTHEQYF | TGTGCCATCACGGGACAGGGAACCCACGAGCAGTACTTC
TRBJ2-5 | TRBD2 | TRBV7-2 | - | CASSALAIETQYF | TGTGCCAGCAGCGCACTAGCGATAGAGACCCAGTACTTC
TRBJ2-1 | - | TRBV11-3 | - | CASSLEYRDNEQFF | TGTGCCAGCAGCCTCGAATACCGAGACAATGAGCAGTTCTTC
TRBJ1-1 | - | TRBV4-3 | - | CASSQDGTIGTEAFF | TGCGCCAGCAGCCAAGATGGAACTATTGGCACTGAAGCTTTCTTT
TRBJ1-6 | - | TRBV6-2/TRBV6-3 | - | CASSYADASNSPLHF | TGTGCCAGCAGTTACGCGGACGCAAGTAATTCACCCCTCCACTTT
TRBJ1-5 | - | TRBV2 | many | CASSELGGQPQHF | TGTGCCAGCAGTGAACTCGGGGGACAGCCCCAGCATTTT